This TCR beta chain was found in a study of CD8+CD57+ T cells in acquired aplastic anemia. Whole-study context: Each DNA sample taken from sorted CD4+ and CD8+ cells came to 3.2 ug on average. Whole-study findings and limits: Patients and controls shared about 27 CD8+ CDR3 sequences.

This clonotype was recorded many times. Its specificity is unknown. Patients who underwent sequencing had shown CD8+CD57+ cell expansion by flow cytometry. The enrolled patients all had severe acquired aplastic anemia. Blood sampling was performed on the patients, and none of them had received therapy by then. The germline V gene has CDR1 LNHNV and CDR2 YYDKDF (reference sequence). V was cut by 0 bases and J by 0 bases, with 12 bases left in between. The CDR3 length is 17 residues. Profiling that covered TCR beta VDJ and CDR3 relied on genomic DNA as its template. Using its own MiXCR run on the reads, TCRdb lists one record per CDR3 protein. The sample includes 400,000 to 600,000 distinct CDR3 sequences, about a third seen only once; the top ten take about 0.8%.

Sequenced sample: sorted CD4+, CD8+, or CD8+CD57+ T cells (not recorded which) from PBMCs. The sequence was collected from a human donor with aplastic anemia. This chain links TRBV15 with TRBJ2-1; D remains ambiguous. This CDR3 reads CATSRDRAAHSYNEQFF. CDR3 in DNA: TGTGCCACCAGCAGAGATAGGGCAGCGCACTCCTACAATGAGCAGTTCTTC.